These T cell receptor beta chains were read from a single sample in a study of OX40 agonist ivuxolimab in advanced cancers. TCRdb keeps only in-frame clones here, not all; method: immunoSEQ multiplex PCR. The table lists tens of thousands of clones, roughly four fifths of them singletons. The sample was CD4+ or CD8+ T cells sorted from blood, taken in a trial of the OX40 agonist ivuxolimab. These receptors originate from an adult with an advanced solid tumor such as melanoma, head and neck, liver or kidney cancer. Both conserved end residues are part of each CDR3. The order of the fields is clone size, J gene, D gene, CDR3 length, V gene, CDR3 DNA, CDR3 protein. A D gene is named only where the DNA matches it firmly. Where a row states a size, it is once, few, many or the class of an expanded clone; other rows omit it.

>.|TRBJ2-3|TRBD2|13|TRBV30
TGTGCCTGGACTAGCGGAAACACAGATACGCAGTATTTT
CAWTSGNTDTQYF
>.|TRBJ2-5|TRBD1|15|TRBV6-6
TGTGCCAGCAGCCAACAGGGGGCGCGGGGGGAGACCCAGTACTTC
CASSQQGARGETQYF
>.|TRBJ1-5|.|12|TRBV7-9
TGTGCCAGCAATTACGAGAATCAGCCCCAGCATTTT
CASNYENQPQHF
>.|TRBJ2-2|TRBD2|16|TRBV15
TGTGCCACCAGCAGAGCGAGGACTAGCGATGGCCGGGAGCTGTTTTTT
CATSRARTSDGRELFF
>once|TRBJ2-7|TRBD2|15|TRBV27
TGTGCCAGCAGTTCTCTAGCGGGATGGGTCTACGAGCAGTACTTC
CASSSLAGWVYEQYF
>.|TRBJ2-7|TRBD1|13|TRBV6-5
TGTGCCAGCAGTTACGGACCGGGACAGACAAAGTACTTC
CASSYGPGQTKYF
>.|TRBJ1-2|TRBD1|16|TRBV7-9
TGTGCCAGCAGCTTAGCAGGGGGCTCCTATCCCTATGGCTACACCTTC
CASSLAGGSYPYGYTF
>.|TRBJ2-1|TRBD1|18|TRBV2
TGTGCCAGCAGCCCCAGGGCAGGGGGCGCGGGACGAGTCGATGAGCAGTTCTTC
CASSPRAGGAGRVDEQFF
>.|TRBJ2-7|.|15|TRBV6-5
TGTGCCAGCAGCCGAGACGGGGGATGGACCTACGAGCAGTACTTC
CASSRDGGWTYEQYF
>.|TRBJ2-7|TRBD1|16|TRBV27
TGTGCCAGCAGTGGAGGTCGGGGGACAGGGGGCTCCGAGCAGTACTTC
CASSGGRGTGGSEQYF
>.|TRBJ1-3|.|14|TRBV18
TGTGCCAGCTCACCCTCAGGGATTGGAAACACCATATATTTT
CASSPSGIGNTIYF
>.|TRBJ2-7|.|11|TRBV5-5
TGTGCCAGCAGCTTAGACCACGAGCAGTACTTC
CASSLDHEQYF
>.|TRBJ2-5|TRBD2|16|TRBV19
TGTGCCAGTAGTCACCGACTAGCGAGCAAGGTAGAGACCCAGTACTTC
CASSHRLASKVETQYF
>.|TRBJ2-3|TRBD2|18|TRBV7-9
TGTGCCAGCAGCTTGGCCCGAGTAGCGGGAGGGCCGCGGGATACGCAGTATTTT
CASSLARVAGGPRDTQYF
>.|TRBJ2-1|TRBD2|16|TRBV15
TGTGCCACCAGCAGCCTCCTAGCGGGAATCTTATATGAGCAGTTCTTC
CATSSLLAGILYEQFF
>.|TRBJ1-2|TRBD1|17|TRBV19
TGTGCCAGTAGTATAGCCCCGGGACAGACTTTCCTCTATGGCTACACCTTC
CASSIAPGQTFLYGYTF
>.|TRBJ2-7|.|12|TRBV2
TGTGCCAGCAGTCGACAGCCCTACGAGCAGTACTTC
CASSRQPYEQYF
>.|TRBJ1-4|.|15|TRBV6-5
TGTGCCAGCAGTTATTTGGAAGCAACTAATGAAAAACTGTTTTTT
CASSYLEATNEKLFF
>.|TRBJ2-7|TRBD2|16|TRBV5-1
TGCGCCAGCAGCTTGGGCGCGGGGGGGACAAACTACGAGCAGTACTTC
CASSLGAGGTNYEQYF
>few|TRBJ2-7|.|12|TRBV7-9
TGTGCCAGCATCCAACCTACAGGGGAGGCGTACTTC
CASIQPTGEAYF
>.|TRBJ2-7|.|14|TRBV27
TGTGCCAGCAGTTGGGTACAGGGACCCTACGAGCAGTACTTC
CASSWVQGPYEQYF
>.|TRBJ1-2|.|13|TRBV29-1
TGCAGCGTTGCAGATCCTACTATGGTGGGCTACACCTTC
CSVADPTMVGYTF
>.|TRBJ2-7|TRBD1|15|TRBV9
TGTGCCAGCAGCGTAGGACAGGGGGTCTTCTACGAGCAGTACTTC
CASSVGQGVFYEQYF
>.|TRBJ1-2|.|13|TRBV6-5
TGTGCCAGCAGTTACTCGACAGGCCTAGGCTACACCTTC
CASSYSTGLGYTF
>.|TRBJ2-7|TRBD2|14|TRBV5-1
TGCGCCAGCAGCTTGGGGCAGGGAGGGCACGAGCAGTACTTC
CASSLGQGGHEQYF
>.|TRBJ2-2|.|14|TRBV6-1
TGTGCCAGCAGTGACAGGATGAACACCGGGGAGCTGTTTTTT
CASSDRMNTGELFF
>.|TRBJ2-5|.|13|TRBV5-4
TGTGCCAGCAGCCCCGGGGTTAAAGAGACCCAGTACTTC
CASSPGVKETQYF
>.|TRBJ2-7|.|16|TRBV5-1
TGCGCCAGCAGCCAAAACCCCGGTGCCGTCTCCTACGAGCAGTACTTC
CASSQNPGAVSYEQYF
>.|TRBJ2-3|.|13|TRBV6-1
TGTGCCAGCAGGGGGGGCGTATCAGATACGCAGTATTTT
CASRGGVSDTQYF
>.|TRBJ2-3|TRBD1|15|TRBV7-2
TGTGCCAGCAGCTTCACAGGGGGCCGGGCAGATACGCAGTATTTT
CASSFTGGRADTQYF
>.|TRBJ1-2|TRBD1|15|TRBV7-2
TGTGCCAGCAGCACAGGACAGGGAAAGGTGCATGGCTACACCTTC
CASSTGQGKVHGYTF
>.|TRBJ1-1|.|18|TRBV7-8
TGTGCCAGCAGCTTATGGGGAAGGCTAGGGCGGGAAAACACTGAAGCTTTCTTT
CASSLWGRLGRENTEAFF
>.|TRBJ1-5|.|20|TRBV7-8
TGTGCCAGCAGCCCATTTTCCCCAGGGGCTCCTCTGCTTGGCAATCAGCCCCAGCATTTT
CASSPFSPGAPLLGNQPQHF
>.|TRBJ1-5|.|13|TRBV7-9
TGTGCCAGCAGCTTAGTGGAGGGTCAGCCCCAGCATTTT
CASSLVEGQPQHF
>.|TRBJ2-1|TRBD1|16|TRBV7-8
TGTGCCAGCAGCTTACGGGAGACAGGGGGTAACAATGAGCAGTTCTTC
CASSLRETGGNNEQFF
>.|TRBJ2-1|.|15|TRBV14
TGTGCCAGCAGCCAAGACCCTCGGCGGTACAATGAGCAGTTCTTC
CASSQDPRRYNEQFF
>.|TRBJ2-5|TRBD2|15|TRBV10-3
TGTGCCACCCACGCGACTAGCGGGGTTCAAGAGACCCAGTACTTC
CATHATSGVQETQYF